Below are 7 T cell receptor beta chains sequenced from a single sample in a study of regulatory T cells in long-lasting Graves disease. Sample time point: newly diagnosed GD, antithyroid drugs for less than 3 months. PBMC-extracted RNA yielded the TCR library. Both iRepertoire HTBI primers and Arm-PCR of CDR3 regions were used to build the TCR beta libraries. TCRdb reanalysed the multiplex PCR reads using MiXCR and keeps one entry per CDR3 protein. The data contain approximately 560,000 distinct CDR3 sequences, around 15% of them singletons. The same sample was also studied in work on T cells in Graves' hyperthyroidism and ophthalmopathy.

The starting material was peripheral blood mononuclear cells (PBMCs), obtained at new diagnosis, from a patient treated with antithyroid drugs. Receptors originate from a man aged 18 to 30 with Graves disease.

This clonotype turned up a few times. The chain joins TRBV19 to TRBJ1-5; tentatively, D is TRBD1 (5 bases). Per germline, CDR1 LNHDA and CDR2 SQIVND (reference sequence). This CDR3 spans 17 amino acids. V was shortened by 5 bases and J by 3 bases, with 20 bases between the two germline ends. Here the CDR3 reads CASSPEGGPRANQPQHF. The CDR3 DNA follows: TGTGCCAGTAGTCCCGAGGGAGGACCCAGGGCCAATCAGCCCCAGCATTTT.

This clonotype was seen at least ten times. Here the CDR3 DNA reads TGTGCCAGCAGTCGAGGACAGGGGGCCTACGAGCAGTACTTC. Translation gives CASSRGQGAYEQYF. The rearrangement links TRBV12-3 or TRBV12-4 to TRBJ2-7, with 10 bases matching TRBD1. With 5 bases clipped from V and 2 bases from J, the junction kept 3 bases outside the gene matches. The CDR3 has 14 residues.

The rearrangement uses TRBV7-9 and TRBJ1-6, with no clear D. There are 12 residues in the CDR3. The germline V and J ends were trimmed by 1 base and 13 bases, with 8 bases remaining between them. From germline, CDR1 is SEHNR and CDR2 FQNEAQ (reference sequence). The CDR3 is CASSLDVPPLHF. The CDR3 coding sequence is TGTGCCAGCAGCTTAGATGTTCCGCCCCTCCACTTT.

This clonotype is a singleton in its sample. The J gene is TRBJ2-1, the V gene TRBV6-2 or TRBV6-3, with a possible D match to TRBD2 (6 bases). The CDR3 sequence is 17 residues long. V was cut by 5 bases and J by 5 bases, with 22 bases left in between. Germline V gives CDR1 MNHEY, CDR2 SVGEGT. DNA of the CDR3: TGTGCCAGCAGTGATGGGGCTTCTAGCGATACGAACAATGAGCAGTTCTTC. Amino acid sequence: CASSDGASSDTNNEQFF.

This sequence joins TRBV14 and TRBJ2-7; D is possibly TRBD2 (5 bases). Trimming cost V 1 base and J 3 bases, with 7 bases left between them. Germline CDR1 SGHDN, CDR2 FVKESK. The CDR3 spans 13 residues. CDR3 nucleotides: TGTGCCAGCAGCCAAGTCGCGGGCTACGAGCAGTACTTC. Translating it yields CASSQVAGYEQYF.

There are many counts of this clonotype. The V call is TRBV13, the J call TRBJ2-3; 12 bases agree with TRBD2. There are 16 residues in the CDR3. V lost 5 bases, J lost 5 bases, and 8 bases stayed unmatched. Germline lookup yields CDR1 PRHDT and CDR2 FYEKMQ (reference sequence). For the CDR3, the DNA is TGTGCCAGCAGCCCCCCTAGCGGGAGGGCCGAAGATACGCAGTATTTT. Protein sequence: CASSPPSGRAEDTQYF.

The genes are TRBV6-1 and TRBJ2-2, with D possibly matching TRBD1 (6 bases). This CDR3 has 15 residues. Trimming removed 9 bases at V and 5 bases at J, with 19 bases between. The germline V gene encodes CDR1 MNHNS and CDR2 SASEGT. CDR3 sequence (DNA): TGTGCCAGTTCAGATGGGGGCTTGGGTACCGGGGAGCTGTTTTTT. Amino acids: CASSDGGLGTGELFF.